This T cell receptor beta chain was observed in a study of long-term antiretroviral therapy in people with HIV. Overall study context: A decade or so separates the oldest specimens from the later 2015 immediate-ART recommendation.

Investigators performed immunoSEQ version v3.0 at survey level. Profiling relied on immunoSEQ multiplex PCR, and the TCRdb table lists in-frame clones only, not all of them. The data contain about 40,000 clones, roughly 90% of them singletons. The CDR3 runs to 15 residues. V shed 0 bases and J shed 4 bases, with 13 bases lying between them. From germline, CDR1 is MGHRA and CDR2 YSYEKL. This TCR came from a woman aged 50 to 60 with HIV. The input for sequencing was unsorted PBMCs, taken 1.2 years after starting antiretroviral therapy. This chain uses TRBV4-1 with TRBJ2-7, with D perhaps TRBD2 (6 bases). Here the CDR3 reads CASSQERRVGYEQYF. In nucleotides, the CDR3 is TGCGCCAGCAGCCAAGAGAGGAGGGTGGGTTACGAGCAGTACTTC.